This T cell receptor (beta chain) was sequenced for a study of blood T cell repertoires in COVID-19. In its sample, this clone was seen once. Method: immunoSEQ multiplex PCR; TCRdb's copy keeps in-frame clones and lacks some. In the table there are about 210,000 clones, roughly 81% of which are singletons. Trimming took off 6 bases at V and 0 bases at J, with 12 bases between the two ends. Germline CDR1 MNHEY, CDR2 SVGAGI. The CDR3 totals 15 residues. The sequence came from a woman in her forties or fifties with active or convalescent COVID-19. The chain has TRBV6-5 and TRBJ1-3; a possible D gene is TRBD1 (5 bases). Sequenced sample: peripheral blood. The CDR3 protein is CASSETDHSGNTIYF. DNA of the CDR3: TGTGCCAGCAGCGAGACAGACCACTCTGGAAACACCATATATTTT.